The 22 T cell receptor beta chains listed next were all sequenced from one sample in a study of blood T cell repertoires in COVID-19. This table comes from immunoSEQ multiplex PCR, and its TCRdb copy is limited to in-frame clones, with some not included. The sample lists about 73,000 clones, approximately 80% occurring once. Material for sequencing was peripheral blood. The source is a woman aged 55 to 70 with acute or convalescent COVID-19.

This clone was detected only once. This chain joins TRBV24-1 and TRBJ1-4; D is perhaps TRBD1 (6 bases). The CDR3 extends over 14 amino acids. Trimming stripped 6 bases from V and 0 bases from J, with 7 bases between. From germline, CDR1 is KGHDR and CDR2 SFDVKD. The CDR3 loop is CATSPGATNEKLFF. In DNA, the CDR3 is TGTGCCACCAGTCCAGGGGCAACTAATGAAAAACTGTTTTTT.

The chain's CDR3 is CASSWGGVSGANVLTF. The CDR3, as DNA: TGTGCCAGCAGCTGGGGAGGGGTCTCTGGGGCCAACGTCCTGACTTTC. The chain has TRBV7-9 and TRBJ2-6, with 7 bases identical to TRBD2. V lost 4 bases to trimming and J lost 0 bases; unmatched junction nucleotides: 3. The CDR3 has 16 residues. The germline CDR1 and CDR2 sequences are SEHNR and FQNEAQ (reference sequence).

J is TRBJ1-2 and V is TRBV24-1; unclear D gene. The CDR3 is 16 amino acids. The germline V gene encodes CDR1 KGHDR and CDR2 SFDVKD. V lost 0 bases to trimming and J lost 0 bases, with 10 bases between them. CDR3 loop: CATSDLPEYPNYGYTF. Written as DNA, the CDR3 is TGTGCCACCAGTGATTTGCCAGAATACCCTAACTATGGCTACACCTTC.

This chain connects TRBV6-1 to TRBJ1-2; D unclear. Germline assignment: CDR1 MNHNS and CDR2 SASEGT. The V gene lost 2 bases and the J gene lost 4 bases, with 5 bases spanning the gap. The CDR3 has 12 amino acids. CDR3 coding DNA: TGTGCCAGCAGTGAATCGGGCTATGGCTACACCTTC. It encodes CASSESGYGYTF.

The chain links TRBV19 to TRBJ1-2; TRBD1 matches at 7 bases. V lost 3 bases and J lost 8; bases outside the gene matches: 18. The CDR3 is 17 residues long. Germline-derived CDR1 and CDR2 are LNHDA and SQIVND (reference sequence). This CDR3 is CASSIPGQSRVFAGYTF. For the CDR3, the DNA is TGTGCCAGTAGTATCCCGGGACAGTCAAGAGTATTTGCCGGCTACACCTTC.

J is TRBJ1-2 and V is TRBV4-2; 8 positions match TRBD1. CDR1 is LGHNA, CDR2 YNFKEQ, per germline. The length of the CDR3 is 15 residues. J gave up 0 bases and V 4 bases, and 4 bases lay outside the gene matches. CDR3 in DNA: TGTGCCAGCAGCCCCCCGGGACAGGCTAACTATGGCTACACCTTC. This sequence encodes CASSPPGQANYGYTF.

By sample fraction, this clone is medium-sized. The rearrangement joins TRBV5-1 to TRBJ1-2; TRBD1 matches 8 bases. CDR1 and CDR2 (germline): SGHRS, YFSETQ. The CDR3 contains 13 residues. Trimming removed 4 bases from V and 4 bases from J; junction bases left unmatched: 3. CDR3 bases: TGCGCCAGCAGCAGGGACAGGATCTATGGCTACACCTTC. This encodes CASSRDRIYGYTF.

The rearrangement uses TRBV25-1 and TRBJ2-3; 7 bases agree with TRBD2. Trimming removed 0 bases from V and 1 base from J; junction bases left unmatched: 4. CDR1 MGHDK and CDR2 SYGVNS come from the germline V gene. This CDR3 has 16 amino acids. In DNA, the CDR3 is TGTGCCAGCAGTGAATATGCAGCGGGGCGCACAGATACGCAGTATTTT. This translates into CASSEYAAGRTDTQYF.

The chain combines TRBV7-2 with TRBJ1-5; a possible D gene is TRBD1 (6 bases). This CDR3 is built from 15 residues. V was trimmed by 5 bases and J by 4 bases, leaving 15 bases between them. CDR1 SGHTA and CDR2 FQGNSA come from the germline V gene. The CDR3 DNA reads TGTGCCAGCAGCCCCTGGGCAGGGGATAATCAGCCCCAGCATTTT. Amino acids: CASSPWAGDNQPQHF.

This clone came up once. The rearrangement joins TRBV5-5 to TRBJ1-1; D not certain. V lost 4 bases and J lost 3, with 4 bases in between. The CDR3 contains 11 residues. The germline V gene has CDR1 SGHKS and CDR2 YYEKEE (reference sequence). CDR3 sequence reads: CASSIYTEAFF. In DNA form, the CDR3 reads TGTGCCAGCAGCATATACACTGAAGCTTTCTTT.

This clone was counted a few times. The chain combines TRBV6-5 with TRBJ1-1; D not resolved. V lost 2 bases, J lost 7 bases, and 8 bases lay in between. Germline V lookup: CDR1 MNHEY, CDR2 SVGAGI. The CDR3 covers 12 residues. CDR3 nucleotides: TGTGCCAGCAGTTACGCCCGGGATGAAGCTTTCTTT. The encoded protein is CASSYARDEAFF.

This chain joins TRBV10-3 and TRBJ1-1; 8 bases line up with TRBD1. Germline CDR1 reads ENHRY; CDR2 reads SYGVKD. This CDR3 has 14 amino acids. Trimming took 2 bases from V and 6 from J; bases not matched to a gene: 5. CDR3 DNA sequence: TGTGCCATCAGTGAGGGACAGGGAGGTGCTGAAGCTTTCTTT. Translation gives CAISEGQGGAEAFF.

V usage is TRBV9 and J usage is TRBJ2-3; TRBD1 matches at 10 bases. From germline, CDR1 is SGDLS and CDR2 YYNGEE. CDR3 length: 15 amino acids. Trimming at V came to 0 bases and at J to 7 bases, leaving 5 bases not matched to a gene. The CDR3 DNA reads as TGTGCCAGCAGCGTAGGGGGACAGGGGACGCATACGCAGTATTTT. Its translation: CASSVGGQGTHTQYF. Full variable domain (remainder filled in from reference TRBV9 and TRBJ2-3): DSGVTQTPKHLITATGQRVTLRCSPRSGDLSVYWYQQSLDQGLQFLIQYYNGEERAKGNILERFSAQQFPDLHSELNLSSLELGDSALYFCASSVGGQGTHTQYFGPGTRLTVL.

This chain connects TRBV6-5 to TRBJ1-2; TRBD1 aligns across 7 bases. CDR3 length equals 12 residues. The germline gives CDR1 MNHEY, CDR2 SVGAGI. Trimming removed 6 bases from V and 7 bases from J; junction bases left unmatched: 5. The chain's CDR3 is CASSQQGPGYTF. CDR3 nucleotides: TGTGCCAGCAGCCAACAGGGGCCTGGCTACACCTTC.

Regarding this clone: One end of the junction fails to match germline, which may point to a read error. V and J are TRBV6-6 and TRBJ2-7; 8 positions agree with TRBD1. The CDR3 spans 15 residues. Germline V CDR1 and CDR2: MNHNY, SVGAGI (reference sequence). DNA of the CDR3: TGTGCCAGCAGTAACTCAGGGGGCGTATCTGGCGAGCAGTACTTC. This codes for CASSNSGGVSGEQYF.

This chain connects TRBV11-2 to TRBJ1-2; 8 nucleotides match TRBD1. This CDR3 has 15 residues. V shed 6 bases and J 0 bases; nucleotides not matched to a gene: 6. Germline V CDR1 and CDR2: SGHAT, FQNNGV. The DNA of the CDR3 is TGTGCCAGCAGACGTGGACAGGGTCCTAACTATGGCTACACCTTC. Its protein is CASRRGQGPNYGYTF.

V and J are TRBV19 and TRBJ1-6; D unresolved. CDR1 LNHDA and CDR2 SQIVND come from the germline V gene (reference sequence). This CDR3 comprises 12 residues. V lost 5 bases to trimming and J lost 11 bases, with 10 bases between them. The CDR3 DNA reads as TGTGCCAGTAGTGGGCGGGGAGCACCCCTCCACTTT. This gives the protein CASSGRGAPLHF.

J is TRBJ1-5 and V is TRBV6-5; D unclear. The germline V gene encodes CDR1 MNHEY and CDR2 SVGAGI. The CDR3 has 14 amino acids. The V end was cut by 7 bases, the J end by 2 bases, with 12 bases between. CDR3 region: CASTGREGNQPQHF. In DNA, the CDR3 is TGTGCCAGCACGGGGAGGGAGGGCAATCAGCCCCAGCATTTT.

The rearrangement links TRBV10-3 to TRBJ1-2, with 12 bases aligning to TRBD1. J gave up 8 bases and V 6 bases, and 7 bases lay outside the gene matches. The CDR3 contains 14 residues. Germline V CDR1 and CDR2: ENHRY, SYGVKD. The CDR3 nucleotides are TGTGCCATCAGCGGGGACAGGGGGCTTGAGGGCTACACCTTC. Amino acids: CAISGDRGLEGYTF.

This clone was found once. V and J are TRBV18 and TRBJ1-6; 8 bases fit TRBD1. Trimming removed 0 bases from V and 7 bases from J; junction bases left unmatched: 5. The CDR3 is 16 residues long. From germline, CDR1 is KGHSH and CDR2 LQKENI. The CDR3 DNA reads TGTGCCAGCTCACCACCGTTACAGGGGGGAAATTCACCCCTCCACTTT. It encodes CASSPPLQGGNSPLHF.

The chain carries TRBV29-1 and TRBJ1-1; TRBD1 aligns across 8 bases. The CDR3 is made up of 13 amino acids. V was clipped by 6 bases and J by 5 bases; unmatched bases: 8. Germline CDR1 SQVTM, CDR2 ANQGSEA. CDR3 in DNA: TGCAGCGTGGTTCAACAGGGGGGGACTGAAGCTTTCTTT. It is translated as CSVVQQGGTEAFF.

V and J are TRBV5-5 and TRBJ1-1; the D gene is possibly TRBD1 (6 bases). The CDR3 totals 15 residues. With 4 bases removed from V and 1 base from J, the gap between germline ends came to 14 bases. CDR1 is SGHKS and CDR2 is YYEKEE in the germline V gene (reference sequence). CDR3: CASSPTGTPNTEAFF. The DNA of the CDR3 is TGTGCCAGCAGCCCGACCGGGACACCGAACACTGAAGCTTTCTTT.